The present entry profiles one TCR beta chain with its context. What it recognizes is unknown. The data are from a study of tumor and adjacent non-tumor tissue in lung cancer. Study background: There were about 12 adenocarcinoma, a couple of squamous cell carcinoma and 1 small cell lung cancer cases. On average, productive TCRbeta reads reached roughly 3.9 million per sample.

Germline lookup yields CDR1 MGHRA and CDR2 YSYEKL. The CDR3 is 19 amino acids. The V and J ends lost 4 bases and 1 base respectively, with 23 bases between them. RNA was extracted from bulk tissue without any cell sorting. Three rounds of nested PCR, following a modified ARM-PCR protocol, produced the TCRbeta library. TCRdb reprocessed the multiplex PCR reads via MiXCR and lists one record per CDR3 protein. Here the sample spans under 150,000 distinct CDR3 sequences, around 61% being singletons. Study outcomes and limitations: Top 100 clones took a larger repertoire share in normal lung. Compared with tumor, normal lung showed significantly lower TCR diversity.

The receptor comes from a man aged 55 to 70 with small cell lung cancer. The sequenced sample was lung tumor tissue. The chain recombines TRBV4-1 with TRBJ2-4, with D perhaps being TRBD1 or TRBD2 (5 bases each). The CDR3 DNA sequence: TGCGCCAGCAGCCCCTTCTCGCCATTCCAGAGGGGCGCCAAAAACATTCAGTACTTC. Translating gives CASSPFSPFQRGAKNIQYF.